The following is a T cell receptor beta chain sequence with its context. The table lists this clonotype with a few counts. Its antigen is not yet known. No base quality information exists; no much larger clone differs at one position. The data were taken from a study of identical twins (dated by TCRdb to about 2016). Notes on the research overall: To test whether fetal clonotypes persist, this study deep-sequenced TCR alpha and beta repertoires from monozygotic twins, from unrelated adults of various ages, and from cord blood. To rule out contamination, the twin experiments were replicated at different times with different library preparation protocols.

All donors were healthy Caucasians. CDR3 length: 15 amino acids, cysteine to phenylalanine. Left in the record is the CDR3 DNA by itself, 45 bases read in frame from the first base. Sequences SNHLY (CDR1) and FYNNEI (CDR2) are obtained from the germline V gene. Ends trimmed: V by 7 bases, J by 9 bases; bases unmatched to a gene: 13. Paper-wide results and their limitations: Because the same donors could not be followed over many years, the conclusions relied on cross-sectional statistical analysis. Out-of-frame TCR alpha sequences shared between twins showed an excess of low generation-probability sequences compared with coincidental sharing between unrelated individuals. Recombination models systematically underestimated out-of-frame TCR alpha sharing in monozygotic twins but agreed with sharing between unrelated individuals. A weaker excess of twin sharing was found in beta out-of-frame sequences because the signal-to-noise ratio was lowered by fewer shared sequences. Zero-insertion analyses could be partly confounded by invariant T cells such as MAIT and iNKT, although diverse VJ usage argued against such confounding for most clonotypes. Fewer insertions were carried by abundant cord blood beta clonotypes, a similar but weaker trend appeared in young adult naive repertoires, and no such trend appeared in memory repertoires.

Libraries were made using 5' RACE. TCRdb lists the instrument as Illumina HiSeq 2000. A universal primer binding site was introduced by template switching, and a unique molecular identifier was present in the final cDNA, enabling accurate counting of TCR cDNA molecules. Specific primers in the conserved constant-segment region were used to synthesize first-strand cDNA for the TCR alpha and beta chains. To control for contamination, every cDNA library was double barcoded, receiving both a SMART-Mk sample barcode and Illumina barcodes. TruSeq adapter sequences, together with Illumina sample barcodes, were added in two successive PCR steps. The Illumina HiSeq platform was used with custom primers to sequence TCR alpha and beta cDNA libraries. Per the original workflow: Raw reads were processed with MiGEC to extract unique molecular identifiers, and MiXCR was used to determine CDR3 positions. For each individual, recombination models were inferred using an EM algorithm with the repgenHMM and IGoR tools. Shared clonotype analysis was performed with the tcR package in R, normalizing sharing by the product of cloneset sizes. Out-of-frame nonproductive sequences were analyzed to study raw recombination free of thymic and clonal selection effects. The public reads were reprocessed in TCRdb via fastp at Q25 and MiXCR, keeping in-frame beta chains. Entries that share a CDR3 protein sequence are merged under the most common genes and DNA. TCRdb, not the original authors, processed these V and J calls. The sample records some 1,600,000 distinct CDR3 sequences, about 31% of which are singletons. Roughly 0.3% of the sample lies in the top ten.

The chain is assembled from TRBV2 and TRBJ2-4; 9 central nucleotides agree with TRBD2. Sequencing was done on a sample of cord blood. The receptor's source is a newborn girl in good health. The CDR3 region has the sequence CASTIPSGELGIQYF. The DNA sequence is TGTGCCAGCACGATCCCTAGCGGGGAGTTAGGCATTCAGTACTTC.